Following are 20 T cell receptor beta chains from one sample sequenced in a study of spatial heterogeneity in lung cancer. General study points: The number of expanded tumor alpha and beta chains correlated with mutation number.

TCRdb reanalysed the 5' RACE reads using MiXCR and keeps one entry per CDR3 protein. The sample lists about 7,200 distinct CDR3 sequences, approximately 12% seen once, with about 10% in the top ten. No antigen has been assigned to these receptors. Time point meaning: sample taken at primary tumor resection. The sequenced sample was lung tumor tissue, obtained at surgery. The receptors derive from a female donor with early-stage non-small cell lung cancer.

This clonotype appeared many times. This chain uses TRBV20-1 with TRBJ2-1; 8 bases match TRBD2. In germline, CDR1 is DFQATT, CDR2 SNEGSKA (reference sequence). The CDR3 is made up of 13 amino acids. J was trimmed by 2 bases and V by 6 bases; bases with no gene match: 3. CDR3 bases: TGCAGTGCGGACGGGGGGGCCTACAATGAGCAGTTCTTC. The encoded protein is CSADGGAYNEQFF.

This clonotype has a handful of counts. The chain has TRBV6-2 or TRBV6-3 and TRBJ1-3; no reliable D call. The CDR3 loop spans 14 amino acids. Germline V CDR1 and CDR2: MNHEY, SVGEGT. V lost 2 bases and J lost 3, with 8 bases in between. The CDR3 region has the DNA TGTGCCAGCAGTTACACCTCCAGTGGAAACACCATATATTTT. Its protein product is CASSYTSSGNTIYF.

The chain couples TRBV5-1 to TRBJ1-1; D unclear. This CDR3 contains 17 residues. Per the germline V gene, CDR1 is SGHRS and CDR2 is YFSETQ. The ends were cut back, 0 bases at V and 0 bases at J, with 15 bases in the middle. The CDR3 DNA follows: TGCGCCAGCAGCTTGGGCGGGCAGAGACTCTTGAACACTGAAGCTTTCTTT. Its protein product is CASSLGGQRLLNTEAFF.

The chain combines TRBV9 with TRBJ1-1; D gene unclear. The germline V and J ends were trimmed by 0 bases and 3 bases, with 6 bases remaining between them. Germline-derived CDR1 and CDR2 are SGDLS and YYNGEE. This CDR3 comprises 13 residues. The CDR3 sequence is CASSVAGYTEAFF. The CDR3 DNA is TGTGCCAGCAGCGTAGCGGGTTACACTGAAGCTTTCTTT.

DNA for the CDR3: TGTGCCACCCGGACCTCATCAGGGATCTATGGCTACACCTTC. Amino acid sequence: CATRTSSGIYGYTF. The rearrangement joins TRBV6-1 to TRBJ1-2; D might be TRBD1 (5 bases). Trimming left V 10 bases short and J 4 bases short, with 19 bases between. This CDR3 spans 14 amino acids. CDR1 is MNHNS, CDR2 SASEGT, per germline.

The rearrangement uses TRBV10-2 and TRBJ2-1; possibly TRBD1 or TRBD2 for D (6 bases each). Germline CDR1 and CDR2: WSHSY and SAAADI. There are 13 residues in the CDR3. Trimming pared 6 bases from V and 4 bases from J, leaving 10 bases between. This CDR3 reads CASRGGQYNEQFF. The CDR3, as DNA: TGCGCCAGCAGGGGGGGCCAGTACAATGAGCAGTTCTTC.

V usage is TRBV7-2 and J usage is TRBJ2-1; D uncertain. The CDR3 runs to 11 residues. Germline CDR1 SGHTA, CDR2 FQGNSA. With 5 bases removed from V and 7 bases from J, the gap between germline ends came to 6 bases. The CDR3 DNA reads TGTGCCAGCAGCAACGCTAATGAGCAGTTCTTC. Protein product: CASSNANEQFF.

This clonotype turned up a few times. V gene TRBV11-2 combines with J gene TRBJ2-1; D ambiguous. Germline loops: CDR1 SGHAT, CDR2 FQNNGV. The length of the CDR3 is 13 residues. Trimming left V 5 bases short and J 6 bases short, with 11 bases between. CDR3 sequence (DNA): TGTGCCAGCAGCCCGTCCAACAGCAATGAGCAGTTCTTC. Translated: CASSPSNSNEQFF.

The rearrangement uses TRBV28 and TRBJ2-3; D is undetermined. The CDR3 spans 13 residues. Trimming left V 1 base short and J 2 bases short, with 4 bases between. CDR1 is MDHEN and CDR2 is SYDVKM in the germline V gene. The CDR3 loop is CASSLSFTDTQYF. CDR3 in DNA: TGTGCCAGCAGTTTATCCTTCACAGATACGCAGTATTTT.

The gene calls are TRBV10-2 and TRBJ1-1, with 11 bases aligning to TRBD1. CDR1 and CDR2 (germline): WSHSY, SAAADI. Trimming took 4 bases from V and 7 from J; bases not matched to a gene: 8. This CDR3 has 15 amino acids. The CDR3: CASSGVGQGALEAFF. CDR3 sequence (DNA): TGCGCCAGCAGTGGAGTTGGACAGGGGGCTCTTGAAGCTTTCTTT.

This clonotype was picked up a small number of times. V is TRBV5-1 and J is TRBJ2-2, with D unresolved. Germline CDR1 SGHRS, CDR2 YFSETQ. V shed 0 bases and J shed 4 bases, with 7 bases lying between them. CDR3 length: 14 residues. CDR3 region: CASSLVMFTGELFF. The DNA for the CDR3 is TGCGCCAGCAGCTTGGTTATGTTCACCGGGGAGCTGTTTTTT. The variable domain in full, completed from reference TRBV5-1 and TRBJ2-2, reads KAGVTQTPRYLIKTRGQQVTLSCSPISGHRSVSWYQQTPGQGLQFLFEYFSETQRNKGNFPGRFSGRQFSNSRSEMNVSTLELGDSALYLCASSLVMFTGELFFGEGSRLTVL.

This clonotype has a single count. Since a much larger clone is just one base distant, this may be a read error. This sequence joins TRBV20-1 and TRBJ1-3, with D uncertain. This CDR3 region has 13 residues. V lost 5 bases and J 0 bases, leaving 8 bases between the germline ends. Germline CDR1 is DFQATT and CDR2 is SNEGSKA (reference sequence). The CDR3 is CSAGVISGNTIYF. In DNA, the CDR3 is TGCAGTGCTGGAGTCATCTCTGGAAACACCATATATTTT.

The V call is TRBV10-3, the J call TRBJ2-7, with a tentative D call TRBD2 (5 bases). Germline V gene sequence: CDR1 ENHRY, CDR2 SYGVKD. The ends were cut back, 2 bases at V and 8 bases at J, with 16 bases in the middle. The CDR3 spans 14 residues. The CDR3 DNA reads TGTGCCATCAGTGAGGCCGATCGAAGAGGGAAGCAGTACTTC. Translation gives CAISEADRRGKQYF.

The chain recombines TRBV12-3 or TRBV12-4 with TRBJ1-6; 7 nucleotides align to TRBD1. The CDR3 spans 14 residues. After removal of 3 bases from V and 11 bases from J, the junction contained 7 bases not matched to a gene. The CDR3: CASSFDRGQAPLHF. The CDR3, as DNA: TGTGCCAGCAGTTTTGATAGGGGGCAGGCACCCCTCCACTTT.

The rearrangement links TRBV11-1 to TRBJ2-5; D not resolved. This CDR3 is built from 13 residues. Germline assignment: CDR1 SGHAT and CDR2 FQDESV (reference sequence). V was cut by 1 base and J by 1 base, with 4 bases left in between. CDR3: CASSLGIQETQYF. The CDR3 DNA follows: TGTGCCAGCAGCTTAGGGATCCAAGAGACCCAGTACTTC.

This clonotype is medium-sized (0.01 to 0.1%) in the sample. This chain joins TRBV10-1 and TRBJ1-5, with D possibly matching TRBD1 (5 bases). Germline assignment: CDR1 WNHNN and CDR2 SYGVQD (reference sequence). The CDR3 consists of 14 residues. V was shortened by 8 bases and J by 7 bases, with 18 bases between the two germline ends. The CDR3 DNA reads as TGCGCCAGCTTAGGGAGGGGCGCAGGGCAGCCCCAGCATTTT. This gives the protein CASLGRGAGQPQHF.

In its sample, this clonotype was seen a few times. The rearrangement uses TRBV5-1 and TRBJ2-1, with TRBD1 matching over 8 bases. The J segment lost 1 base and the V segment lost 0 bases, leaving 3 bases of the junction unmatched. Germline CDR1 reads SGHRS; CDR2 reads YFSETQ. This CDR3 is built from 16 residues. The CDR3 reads CASSLAGGYSYNEQFF. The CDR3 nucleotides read TGCGCCAGCAGCTTGGCAGGGGGCTATTCCTACAATGAGCAGTTCTTC. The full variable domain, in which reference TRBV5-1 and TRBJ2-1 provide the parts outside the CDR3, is KAGVTQTPRYLIKTRGQQVTLSCSPISGHRSVSWYQQTPGQGLQFLFEYFSETQRNKGNFPGRFSGRQFSNSRSEMNVSTLELGDSALYLCASSLAGGYSYNEQFFGPGTRLTVL.

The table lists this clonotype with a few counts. The CDR3 loop reads CASRLPGHSPYEQYF. CDR3 bases: TGTGCCAGCAGGCTTCCGGGCCATAGTCCCTACGAGCAGTACTTC. V gene TRBV28 combines with J gene TRBJ2-7; D gene ambiguous. The CDR3 totals 15 residues. Trimming removed 6 bases at V and 2 bases at J, with 17 bases between. Germline lookup yields CDR1 MDHEN and CDR2 SYDVKM.

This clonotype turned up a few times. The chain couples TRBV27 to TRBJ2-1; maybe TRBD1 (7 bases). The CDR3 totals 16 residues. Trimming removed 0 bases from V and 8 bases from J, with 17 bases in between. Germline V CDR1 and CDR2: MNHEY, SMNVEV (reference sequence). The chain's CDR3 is CASSLSLRDRYDEQFF. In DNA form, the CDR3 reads TGTGCCAGCAGTTTATCCCTGCGGGACAGATATGATGAGCAGTTCTTC.

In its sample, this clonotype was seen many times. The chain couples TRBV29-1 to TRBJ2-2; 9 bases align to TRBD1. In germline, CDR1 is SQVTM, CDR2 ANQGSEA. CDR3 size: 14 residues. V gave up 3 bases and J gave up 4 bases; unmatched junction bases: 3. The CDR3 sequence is CSVEGQGGTGELFF. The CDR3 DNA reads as TGCAGCGTTGAGGGACAGGGTGGCACCGGGGAGCTGTTTTTT.